Ten or more counts support the clone carrying this T cell receptor beta chain. Its target is unknown. Time point here: newly diagnosed GD, antithyroid drugs for less than 3 months. Preparation of the TCR library used RNA extracted from PBMCs. The source of the sample is a study of regulatory T cells in long-lasting Graves disease. Overall study results and limits: Persistent disease preferred TRBV28, TRBJ1-2 and TRBJ2-5; new disease, TRBV20-1 and TRBJ2-1. New patients shared fewer public clonotypes (approximately 970) than persistent patients did (approximately 2,700).

The CDR3 extends over 14 amino acids. The V end was cut by 3 bases, the J end by 1 base, with 9 bases between. CDR1 and CDR2 from the germline V gene are MNHNS and SASEGT. With iRepertoire HTBI primers and Arm-PCR of CDR3 regions, TCR beta libraries were built. TCRdb redid the calling of the multiplex PCR reads with MiXCR, one entry per CDR3 protein. The sample yields hundreds of thousands of distinct CDR3 sequences, roughly 15% seen once. In addition, the sample was reused for a study of T cells in Graves' hyperthyroidism and ophthalmopathy. That source notes: Ophthalmopathy cases were set apart from stable hyperthyroidism by a 13 V-J model.

The chain carries TRBV6-1 and TRBJ1-1, with a possible D match to TRBD1 (5 bases). The receptor was isolated from a woman aged 25 to 45 with Graves disease. The material sequenced was peripheral blood mononuclear cells (PBMCs), taken at new diagnosis, from a patient treated with antithyroid drugs. The CDR3 protein is CASSEGRANTEAFF. CDR3 sequence (DNA): TGTGCCAGCAGTGAGGGCAGGGCGAACACTGAAGCTTTCTTT.